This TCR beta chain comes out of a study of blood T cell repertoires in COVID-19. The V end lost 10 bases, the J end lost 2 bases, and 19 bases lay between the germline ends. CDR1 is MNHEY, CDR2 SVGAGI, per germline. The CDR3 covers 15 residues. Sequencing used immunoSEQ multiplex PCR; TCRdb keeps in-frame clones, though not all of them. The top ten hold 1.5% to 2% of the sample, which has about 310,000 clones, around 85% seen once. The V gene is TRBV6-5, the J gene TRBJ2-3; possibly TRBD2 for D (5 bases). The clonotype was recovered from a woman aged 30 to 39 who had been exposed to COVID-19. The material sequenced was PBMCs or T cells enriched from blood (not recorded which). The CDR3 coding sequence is TGTGCCACCCGAGAGGGAGCGGATACCACAGATACGCAGTATTTT. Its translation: CATREGADTTDTQYF.